Presented here are 22 T cell receptor beta chains from one specimen sequenced in a study of blood T cell repertoires in COVID-19. The method was immunoSEQ multiplex PCR; TCRdb's version includes in-frame clones alone and lacks a portion of them. The profile shows around 150,000 clones, roughly four fifths of them singletons. The sequencing input was peripheral blood. The receptors here all came from a human donor in a cohort sampled during active COVID-19.

This clone was counted only a few times. The chain employs TRBV5-1 and TRBJ1-1; no definite D call. Trimming pared 4 bases from V and 4 bases from J, leaving 8 bases between. CDR3 length: 12 residues. Germline V gives CDR1 SGHRS, CDR2 YFSETQ. This chain's CDR3 is CASSAGGTEAFF. The CDR3 region has the DNA TGCGCCAGCAGCGCGGGTGGCACTGAAGCTTTCTTT.

A single count supports this clone. This rearrangement joins TRBV5-6 to TRBJ2-6, with 8 positions matching TRBD1. The V gene end was trimmed by 2 bases and the J gene end by 12 bases; junction bases not matched to a gene: 13. Germline CDR1 SGHDT, CDR2 YYEEEE. This CDR3 comprises 16 residues. CDR3 DNA: TGTGCCAGCAGCTTTGTCGACCGGGACAGGTCCTTCGTCCTGACTTTC. It yields the protein CASSFVDRDRSFVLTF.

The V gene is TRBV12-3 or TRBV12-4, the J gene TRBJ2-2, with a possible D match to TRBD2 (5 bases). The CDR3 runs to 13 residues. Trimming removed 8 bases at V and 4 bases at J, with 11 bases between. In DNA, the CDR3 is TGTGCCAGCCCCCGAGCGGCCACCGGGGAGCTGTTTTTT. It codes for CASPRAATGELFF.

V is TRBV7-2 and J is TRBJ2-1, with 16 nucleotides matching TRBD2. The CDR3 runs to 17 residues. The V gene end was trimmed by 5 bases and the J gene end by 7 bases; junction bases not matched to a gene: 8. CDR1 is SGHTA, CDR2 FQGNSA, per germline. CDR3 bases: TGTGCCAGCAGCAGAGACGGGACTAGCGGGGGGGGTAATGAGCAGTTCTTC. Translated: CASSRDGTSGGGNEQFF.

The chain links TRBV5-1 to TRBJ2-7, with D possibly being TRBD2 (5 bases). Germline loops: CDR1 SGHRS, CDR2 YFSETQ. The CDR3 has 15 residues. Trimming stripped 4 bases from V and 2 bases from J, with 16 bases between. The CDR3 protein is CASSPGLFQAYEQYF. CDR3 sequence (DNA): TGCGCCAGCAGCCCAGGACTCTTTCAGGCCTACGAGCAGTACTTC.

This rearrangement joins TRBV10-3 to TRBJ2-7; D gene unclear. This CDR3 comprises 11 residues. V dropped 4 bases and J dropped 4 bases, with 5 bases sitting between them. CDR1 is ENHRY and CDR2 is SYGVKD in the germline V gene. The CDR3 DNA reads as TGTGCCATCAGTGGGCCTTACGAGCAGTACTTC. Translation gives CAISGPYEQYF.

This clone was seen only once. The gene calls are TRBV2 and TRBJ1-1; no definite D call. The V end lost 8 bases, the J end lost 1 base, and 5 bases lay between the germline ends. This CDR3 has 11 amino acids. Looked up from germline, CDR1 is SNHLY and CDR2 is FYNNEI. The CDR3 coding sequence is TGTGCCAGCCAGGAGAACACTGAAGCTTTCTTT. It specifies CASQENTEAFF.

The count of this clone is one. The gene calls are TRBV16 and TRBJ2-3; TRBD1 is a possible D gene (6 bases). CDR1 is KGHSY, CDR2 FQNENV, per germline. The ends were cut back, 6 bases at V and 0 bases at J, with 16 bases in the middle. The CDR3 runs 16 residues. The CDR3 DNA reads TGTGCCAGCAGTCCCACGGCAGGGGCCAGCACAGATACGCAGTATTTT. Translated, it gives CASSPTAGASTDTQYF.

This clone was found once. J is TRBJ2-1 and V is TRBV5-1, with 9 bases fitting TRBD1. Germline assignment: CDR1 SGHRS and CDR2 YFSETQ. V shed 4 bases, J shed 9 bases, and the junction held 11 bases outside the gene matches. This CDR3 contains 15 residues. The CDR3 reads CASSPRTGVRSEQFF. The DNA for the CDR3 is TGCGCCAGCAGCCCGCGGACAGGGGTCCGGAGTGAGCAGTTCTTC.

This clone was seen ten or more times. The chain uses TRBV7-6 and TRBJ2-1, with a possible D match to TRBD1 (6 bases). The CDR3 loop spans 13 amino acids. Between the trimmed V and J ends, which lost 2 bases and 7 bases, there was a span of 9 bases. CDR1 is SGHVS and CDR2 is FNYEAQ in the germline V gene. The CDR3 spells CASSLTGLNEQFF. CDR3 nucleotides: TGTGCCAGCAGCTTAACAGGGTTAAATGAGCAGTTCTTC.

The chain links TRBV5-1 to TRBJ2-7, with TRBD1 as a possible D gene (5 bases). V shed 2 bases and J shed 1 base, with 7 bases lying between them. The CDR3 totals 13 residues. Per germline, CDR1 SGHRS and CDR2 YFSETQ. CDR3 sequence: CASSLRGSYEQYF. CDR3 coding DNA: TGCGCCAGCAGCTTAAGGGGTTCCTACGAGCAGTACTTC.

The genes are TRBV7-2 and TRBJ1-2, with TRBD1 identical over 7 bases. J was trimmed by 4 bases and V by 1 base; bases with no gene match: 3. Germline CDR1 reads SGHTA; CDR2 reads FQGNSA. The CDR3 sequence is 14 residues long. In DNA form, the CDR3 reads TGTGCCAGCAGCTTAGAGGGGGCGGGCTATGGCTACACCTTC. Translation: CASSLEGAGYGYTF.

This chain links TRBV7-2 with TRBJ1-3, with 10 bases fitting TRBD1. The CDR3 totals 15 residues. Germline-derived CDR1 and CDR2 are SGHTA and FQGNSA. V gave up 5 bases and J gave up 7 bases; unmatched junction bases: 8. CDR3 DNA sequence: TGTGCCAGCAGCCCTAGTGGGACAGGGGTTAACACCATATATTTT. It translates to CASSPSGTGVNTIYF. Full variable domain (rest looked up from reference TRBV7-2 and TRBJ1-3): GAGVSQSPSNKVTEKGKDVELRCDPISGHTALYWYRQSLGQGLEFLIYFQGNSAPDKSGLPSDRFSAERTGGSVSTLTIQRTQQEDSAVYLCASSPSGTGVNTIYFGEGSWLTVV.

V and J are TRBV4-2 and TRBJ2-5; 9 positions match TRBD2. Germline lookup yields CDR1 LGHNA and CDR2 YNFKEQ. The CDR3 length is 16 residues. Trimming removed 0 bases from V and 4 bases from J; junction bases left unmatched: 6. Written as DNA, the CDR3 is TGTGCCAGCAGCCAAGAGGATAGCGGGGGAAGAGAGACCCAGTACTTC. Translating gives CASSQEDSGGRETQYF.

This clone appeared once. J is TRBJ1-2 and V is TRBV5-1; 8 nucleotides match TRBD1. The CDR3 spans 15 residues. Germline CDR1 and CDR2: SGHRS and YFSETQ. Trimming cost V 2 bases and J 7 bases; bases outside gene matches: 10. CDR3 nucleotide sequence: TGCGCCAGCAGCTTATATGGACAGGGATCTTTTGGCTACACCTTC. It encodes CASSLYGQGSFGYTF.

This clone came up once. The V and J genes are TRBV13 and TRBJ2-1; 12 nucleotides match TRBD2. The CDR3 length is 17 residues. V shed 0 bases, J shed 9 bases, and the junction held 9 bases outside the gene matches. Germline CDR1 reads PRHDT; CDR2 reads FYEKMQ (reference sequence). The CDR3 sequence: CASSLGASGGASGEQFF. The CDR3 bases are TGTGCCAGCAGCTTAGGGGCTAGCGGGGGGGCCAGCGGTGAGCAGTTCTTC.

For the CDR3, the DNA is TGTGCCAGTAGTATGCAACAGGGGAACCAGCCCCAGCATTTT. It encodes CASSMQQGNQPQHF. This chain connects TRBV19 to TRBJ1-5; 7 bases align to TRBD1. CDR3 length equals 14 residues. Per the germline V gene, CDR1 is LNHDA and CDR2 is SQIVND (reference sequence). V shed 3 bases, J shed 7 bases, and the junction held 6 bases outside the gene matches.

The chain joins TRBV30 to TRBJ2-5, with 8 bases lining up with TRBD2. The CDR3 is 16 amino acids. Germline CDR1 is GTSNPN and CDR2 is SVGIG (reference sequence). J was trimmed by 4 bases and V by 3 bases; bases with no gene match: 13. The CDR3 DNA reads as TGTGCCTGGAGCCTCTGGCGGGGGGCCGCGGGAGAGACCCAGTACTTC. Translated, it gives CAWSLWRGAAGETQYF.

The chain is built from TRBV4-3 and TRBJ1-5, with 8 positions matching TRBD1. V trimming: 5 bases; J trimming: 2 bases; junction bases outside the gene matches: 5. The length of the CDR3 is 15 residues. The germline V gene encodes CDR1 LGHNA and CDR2 YSLEER. CDR3 sequence reads: CASSLQGDGNQPQHF. CDR3 bases: TGCGCCAGCAGCTTACAGGGGGACGGCAATCAGCCCCAGCATTTT.

This chain links TRBV19 with TRBJ2-3, with D possibly matching TRBD2 (6 bases). V lost 6 bases and J lost 0, with 16 bases in between. Germline V gene data show CDR1 as LNHDA and CDR2 as SQIVND (reference sequence). The CDR3 contains 16 residues. The CDR3 DNA sequence: TGTGCCAGTAGGAATAGCGGTCCCGCAAGCACAGATACGCAGTATTTT. Translation gives CASRNSGPASTDTQYF.

V is TRBV15 and J is TRBJ2-3; tentatively, D is TRBD1 (5 bases). In germline, CDR1 is LNHNV, CDR2 YYDKDF (reference sequence). The CDR3 has 18 amino acids. The germline V and J ends were trimmed by 0 bases and 0 bases, with 16 bases remaining between them. The CDR3 sequence is CATSRDIGARGSTDTQYF. The CDR3 nucleotides read TGTGCCACCAGCAGAGATATAGGGGCGCGCGGCAGCACAGATACGCAGTATTTT.

This chain uses TRBV5-6 with TRBJ2-3, with no clear D. The V end was cut by 4 bases, the J end by 2 bases, with 14 bases between. There are 15 residues in the CDR3. Germline loops: CDR1 SGHDT, CDR2 YYEEEE. The CDR3: CASSLTLGTTDTQYF. Written as DNA, the CDR3 is TGTGCCAGCAGCCTGACTCTAGGAACCACAGATACGCAGTATTTT.